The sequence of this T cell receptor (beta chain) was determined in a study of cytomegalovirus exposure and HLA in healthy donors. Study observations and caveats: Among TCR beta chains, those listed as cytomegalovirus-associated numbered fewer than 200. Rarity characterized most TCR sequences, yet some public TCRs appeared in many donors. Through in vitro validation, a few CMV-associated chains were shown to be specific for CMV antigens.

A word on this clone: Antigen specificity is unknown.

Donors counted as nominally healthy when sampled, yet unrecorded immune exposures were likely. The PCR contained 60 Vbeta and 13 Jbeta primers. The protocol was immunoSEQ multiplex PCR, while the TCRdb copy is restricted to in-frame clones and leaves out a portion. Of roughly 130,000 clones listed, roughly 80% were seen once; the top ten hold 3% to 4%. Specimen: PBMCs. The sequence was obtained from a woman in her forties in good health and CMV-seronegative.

The CDR3 region has the DNA TGTGCCAGCAGCTTGTCTAGCGGGGGGGGAGAGACCCAGTACTTC. Encoded protein: CASSLSSGGGETQYF. The V call is TRBV9, the J call TRBJ2-5; 12 bases agree with TRBD2. Germline V gene data show CDR1 as SGDLS and CDR2 as YYNGEE. With V trimmed by 4 bases and J by 4 bases, 5 bases remained unmatched. The CDR3 runs 15 residues.